This T cell receptor beta chain was captured in a study of blood T cell repertoires in COVID-19. Whole-study context: Sites in the United States, Italy and Spain provided acute and convalescent COVID-19 samples. From T cells, B-cell-depleted T cells, or PBMCs came the material, which was cDNA or gDNA.

The method was immunoSEQ multiplex PCR; TCRdb's version includes in-frame clones alone and lacks a portion of them. The sample contains approximately 350,000 clones, 85% to 90% of which appear only once. Seattle's cohort entered during active infection and was followed longitudinally. This clonotype was sampled from a woman aged 50 to 60 with COVID-19, enrolled during active disease. The material sequenced was peripheral blood.

The CDR3 is CASHGGNGYEQYF. DNA of the CDR3: TGTGCCAGCCACGGAGGAAATGGGTACGAGCAGTACTTC. The chain employs TRBV18 and TRBJ2-7; possibly TRBD2 for D (5 bases). V was pared by 8 bases and J by 4 bases, with 15 bases between. Looked up from germline, CDR1 is KGHSH and CDR2 is LQKENI. The CDR3 has 13 amino acids. Complete variable domain (other parts from reference TRBV18 and TRBJ2-7): NAGVMQNPRHLVRRRGQEARLRCSPMKGHSHVYWYRQLPEEGLKFMVYLQKENIIDESGMPKERFSAEFPKEGPSILRIQQVVRGDSAAYFCASHGGNGYEQYFGPGTRLTVT.